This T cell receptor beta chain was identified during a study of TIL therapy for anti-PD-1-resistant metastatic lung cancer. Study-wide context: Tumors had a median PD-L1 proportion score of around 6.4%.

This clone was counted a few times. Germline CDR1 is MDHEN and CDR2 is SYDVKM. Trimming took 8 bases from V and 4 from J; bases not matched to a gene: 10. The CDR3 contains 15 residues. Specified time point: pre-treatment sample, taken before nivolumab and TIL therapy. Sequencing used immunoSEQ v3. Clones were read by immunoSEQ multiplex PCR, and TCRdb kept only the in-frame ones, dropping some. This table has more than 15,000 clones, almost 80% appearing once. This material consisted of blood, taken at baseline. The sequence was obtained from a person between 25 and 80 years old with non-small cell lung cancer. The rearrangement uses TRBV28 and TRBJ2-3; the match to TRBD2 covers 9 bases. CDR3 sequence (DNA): TGTGCCAGCCGCTTCCTAGCGGGGACTGCAGATACGCAGTATTTT. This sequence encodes CASRFLAGTADTQYF.